This T cell receptor beta chain was observed in a study of response to subunit inactivated influenza vaccine. This CDR3 spans 15 amino acids. CDR1 is SGHTA, CDR2 FQGTGA, per germline. Trimming took 5 bases from V and 0 from J; bases not matched to a gene: 4. Study findings and constraints: Authors suggested each seasonal influenza vaccination recruits few new T cells.

In the case of this clonotype: What it recognizes is unknown. A much larger clone lies one base from this, so it may be a read error.

TCRdb itself ran the RT-PCR reads through MiXCR, one entry per CDR3 protein. The sample consists of over 800,000 distinct CDR3 sequences, 20% to 25% of them appearing once. The rearrangement uses TRBV7-3 and TRBJ2-1, with 7 bases identical to TRBD1. The source material was PBMCs from blood, sampled 5 days after vaccination. The clonotype comes from a man between 45 and 60 years old who received an inactivated influenza vaccine. CDR3 nucleotides: TGTGCCAGCAGCGGGGGACAGAGCTCCTACAATGAGCAGTTCTTC. Protein product: CASSGGQSSYNEQFF.